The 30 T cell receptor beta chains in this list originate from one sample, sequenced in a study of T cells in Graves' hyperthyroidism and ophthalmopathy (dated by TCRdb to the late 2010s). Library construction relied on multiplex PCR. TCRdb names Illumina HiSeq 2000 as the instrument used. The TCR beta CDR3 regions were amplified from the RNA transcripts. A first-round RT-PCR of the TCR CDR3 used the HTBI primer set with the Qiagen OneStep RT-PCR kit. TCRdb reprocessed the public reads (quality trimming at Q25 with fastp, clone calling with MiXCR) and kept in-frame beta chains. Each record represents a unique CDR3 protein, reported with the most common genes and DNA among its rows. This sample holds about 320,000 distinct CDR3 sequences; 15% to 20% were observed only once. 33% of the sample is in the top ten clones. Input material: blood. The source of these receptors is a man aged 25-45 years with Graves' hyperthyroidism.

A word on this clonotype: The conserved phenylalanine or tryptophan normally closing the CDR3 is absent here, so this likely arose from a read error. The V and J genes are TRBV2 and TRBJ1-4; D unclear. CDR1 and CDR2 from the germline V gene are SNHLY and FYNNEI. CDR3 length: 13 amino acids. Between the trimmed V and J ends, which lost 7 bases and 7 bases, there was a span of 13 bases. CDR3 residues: CASKRELGEKLFL. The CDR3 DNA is TGTGCCAGCAAGAGGGAATTGGGTGAAAAACTGTTTCTT.

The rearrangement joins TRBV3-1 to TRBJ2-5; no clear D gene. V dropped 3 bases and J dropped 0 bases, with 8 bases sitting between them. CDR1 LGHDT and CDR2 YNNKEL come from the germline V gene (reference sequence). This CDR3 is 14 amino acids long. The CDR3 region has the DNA TGTGCCAGCAGCCAGGGTTCTAACCAAGAGACCCAGTACTTC. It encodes CASSQGSNQETQYF.

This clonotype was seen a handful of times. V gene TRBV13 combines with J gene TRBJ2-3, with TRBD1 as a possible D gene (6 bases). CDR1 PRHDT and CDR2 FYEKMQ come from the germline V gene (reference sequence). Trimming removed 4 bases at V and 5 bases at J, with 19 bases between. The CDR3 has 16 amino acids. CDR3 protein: CASSSRVTGPRDTQYF. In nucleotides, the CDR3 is TGTGCCAGCAGCTCTAGGGTTACAGGGCCGAGAGATACGCAGTATTTT. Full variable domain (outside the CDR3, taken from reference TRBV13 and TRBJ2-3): AAGVIQSPRHLIKEKRETATLKCYPIPRHDTVYWYQQGPGQDPQFLISFYEKMQSDKGSIPDRFSAQQFSDYHSELNMSSLELGDSALYFCASSSRVTGPRDTQYFGPGTRLTVL.

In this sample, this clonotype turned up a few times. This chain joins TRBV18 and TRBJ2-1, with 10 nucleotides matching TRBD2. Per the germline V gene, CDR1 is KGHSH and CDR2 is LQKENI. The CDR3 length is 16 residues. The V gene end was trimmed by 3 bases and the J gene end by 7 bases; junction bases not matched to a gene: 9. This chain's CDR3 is CASSPQTSGVGNEQFF. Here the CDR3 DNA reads TGTGCCAGCTCACCTCAAACTAGCGGGGTAGGTAATGAGCAGTTCTTC.

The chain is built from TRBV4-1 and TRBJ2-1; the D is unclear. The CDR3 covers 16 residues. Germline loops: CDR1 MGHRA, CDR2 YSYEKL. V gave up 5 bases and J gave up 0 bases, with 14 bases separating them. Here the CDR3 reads CASSISDLSSYNEQFF. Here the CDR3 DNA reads TGCGCCAGCAGCATCTCGGACCTAAGCTCCTACAATGAGCAGTTCTTC.

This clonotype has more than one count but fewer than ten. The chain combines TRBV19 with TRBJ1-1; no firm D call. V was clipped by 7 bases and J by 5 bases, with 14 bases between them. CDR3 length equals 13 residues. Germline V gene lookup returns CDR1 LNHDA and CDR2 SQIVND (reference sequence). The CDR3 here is CASISRGKTEAFF. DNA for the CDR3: TGTGCCAGTATAAGCCGTGGAAAGACTGAAGCTTTCTTT.

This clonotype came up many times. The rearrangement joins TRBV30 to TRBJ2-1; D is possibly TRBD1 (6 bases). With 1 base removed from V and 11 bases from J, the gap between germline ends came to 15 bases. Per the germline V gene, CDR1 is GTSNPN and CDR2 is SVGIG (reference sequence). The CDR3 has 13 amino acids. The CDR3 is CAWSGRNRVQQFF. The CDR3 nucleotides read TGTGCCTGGAGTGGCAGGAACAGGGTCCAGCAGTTCTTC.

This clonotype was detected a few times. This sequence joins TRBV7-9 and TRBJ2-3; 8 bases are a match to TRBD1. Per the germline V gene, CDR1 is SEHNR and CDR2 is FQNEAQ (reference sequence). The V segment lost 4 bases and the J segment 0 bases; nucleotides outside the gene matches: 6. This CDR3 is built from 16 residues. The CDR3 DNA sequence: TGTGCCAGCAGCTCCCGACAGGGGAAGAGCACAGATACGCAGTATTTT. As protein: CASSSRQGKSTDTQYF.

This CDR3 is CSVSWTNTGELFF. DNA for the CDR3: TGCAGCGTTTCTTGGACGAACACCGGGGAGCTGTTTTTT. This sequence joins TRBV29-1 and TRBJ2-2; D is undetermined. The germline V gene has CDR1 SQVTM and CDR2 ANQGSEA. The CDR3 extends over 13 amino acids. Trimming left V 5 bases short and J 0 bases short, with 7 bases between.

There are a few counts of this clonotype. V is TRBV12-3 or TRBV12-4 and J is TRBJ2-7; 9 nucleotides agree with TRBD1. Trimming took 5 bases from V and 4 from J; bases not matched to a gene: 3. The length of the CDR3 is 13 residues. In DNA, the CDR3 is TGTGCCAGCAGTACCGACAGGGGGTACGAGCAGTACTTC. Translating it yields CASSTDRGYEQYF.

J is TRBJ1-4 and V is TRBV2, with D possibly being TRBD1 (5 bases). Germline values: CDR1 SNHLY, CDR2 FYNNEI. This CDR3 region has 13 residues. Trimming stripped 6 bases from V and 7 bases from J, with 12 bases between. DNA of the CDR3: TGTGCCAGCAGAACCTACGGGGGTGAAAAACTGTTTTTT. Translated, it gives CASRTYGGEKLFF.

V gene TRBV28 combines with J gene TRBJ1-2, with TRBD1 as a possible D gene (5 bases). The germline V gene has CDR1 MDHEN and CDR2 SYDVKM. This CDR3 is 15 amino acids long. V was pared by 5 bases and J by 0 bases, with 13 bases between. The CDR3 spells CASSPLGGSNYGYTF. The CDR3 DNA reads TGTGCCAGCAGTCCGCTCGGGGGATCTAACTATGGCTACACCTTC.

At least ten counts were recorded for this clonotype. The DNA of the CDR3 is TGTGCCAGCAGGCAGGACGGGTGGCGCGAAAAACTGTTTTTT. This gives the protein CASRQDGWREKLFF. The genes are TRBV28 and TRBJ1-4, with unresolved D. The CDR3 spans 14 residues. The germline V and J ends were trimmed by 6 bases and 8 bases, with 16 bases remaining between them. Germline CDR1 MDHEN, CDR2 SYDVKM. Full variable domain (missing parts from reference TRBV28 and TRBJ1-4): DVKVTQSSRYLVKRTGEKVFLECVQDMDHENMFWYRQDPGLGLRLIYFSYDVKMKEKGDIPEGYSVSREKKERFSLILESASTNQTSMYLCASRQDGWREKLFFGSGTQLSVL.

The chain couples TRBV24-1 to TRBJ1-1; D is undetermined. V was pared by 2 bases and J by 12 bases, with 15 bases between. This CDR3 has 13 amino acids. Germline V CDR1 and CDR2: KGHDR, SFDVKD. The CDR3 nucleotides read TGTGCCACCAGTGATTCACCCCCCGTCGGGACTTTCTTT. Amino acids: CATSDSPPVGTFF.

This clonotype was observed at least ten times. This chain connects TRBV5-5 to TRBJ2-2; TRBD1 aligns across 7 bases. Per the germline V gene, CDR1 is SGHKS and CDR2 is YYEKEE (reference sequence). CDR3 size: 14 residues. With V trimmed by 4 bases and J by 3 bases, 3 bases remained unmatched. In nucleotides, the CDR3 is TGTGCCAGCAGCCCGGGACAGTACACCGGGGAGCTGTTTTTT. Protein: CASSPGQYTGELFF.

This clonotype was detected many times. As DNA, the CDR3 is TGTGCTAGTGCCGACCGGGACAGGGAGCAGTTCTTC. Translated, it gives CASADRDREQFF. The chain is built from TRBV12-5 and TRBJ2-1, with 8 positions matching TRBD1. With 7 bases clipped from V and 10 bases from J, the junction kept 6 bases outside the gene matches. The germline CDR1 and CDR2 sequences are LGHNT and FRNRAP. The length of the CDR3 is 12 residues.

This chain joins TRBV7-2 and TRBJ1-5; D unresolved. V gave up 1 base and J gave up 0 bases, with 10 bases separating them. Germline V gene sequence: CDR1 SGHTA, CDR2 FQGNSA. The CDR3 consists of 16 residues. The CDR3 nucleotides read TGTGCCAGCAGCTTAGGGACCTGGTATAGCAATCAGCCCCAGCATTTT. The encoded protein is CASSLGTWYSNQPQHF.

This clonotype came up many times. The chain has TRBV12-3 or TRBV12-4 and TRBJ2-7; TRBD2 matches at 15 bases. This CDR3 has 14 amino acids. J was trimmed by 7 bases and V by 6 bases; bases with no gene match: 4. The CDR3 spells CASRRGLAGGEQYF. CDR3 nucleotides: TGTGCCAGCAGGCGGGGACTAGCGGGAGGAGAGCAGTACTTC.

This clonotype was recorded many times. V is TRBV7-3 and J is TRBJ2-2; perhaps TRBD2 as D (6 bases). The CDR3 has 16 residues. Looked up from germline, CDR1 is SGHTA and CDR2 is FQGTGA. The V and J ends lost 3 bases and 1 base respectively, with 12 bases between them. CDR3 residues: CASSLRGGMNTGELFF. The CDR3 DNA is TGTGCCAGCAGCTTGAGGGGCGGGATGAACACCGGGGAGCTGTTTTTT.

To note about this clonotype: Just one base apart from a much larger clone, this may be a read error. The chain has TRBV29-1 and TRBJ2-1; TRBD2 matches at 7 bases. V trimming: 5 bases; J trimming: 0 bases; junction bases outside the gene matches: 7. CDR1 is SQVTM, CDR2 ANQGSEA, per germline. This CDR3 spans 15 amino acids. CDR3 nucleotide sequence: TGCAGCGTTATGCCGGGGGGTAGCTCCTACAATGAGCAGTTCTTC. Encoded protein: CSVMPGGSSYNEQFF.

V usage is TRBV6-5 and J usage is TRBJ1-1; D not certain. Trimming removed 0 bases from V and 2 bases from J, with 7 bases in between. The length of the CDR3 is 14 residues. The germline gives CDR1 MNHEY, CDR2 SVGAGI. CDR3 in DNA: TGTGCCAGCAGTTACTCAAACAGAAACACTGAAGCTTTCTTT. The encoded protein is CASSYSNRNTEAFF.

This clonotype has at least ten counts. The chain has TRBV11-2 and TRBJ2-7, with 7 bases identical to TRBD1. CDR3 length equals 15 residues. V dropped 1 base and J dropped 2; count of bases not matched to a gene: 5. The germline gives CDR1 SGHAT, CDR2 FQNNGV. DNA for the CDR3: TGTGCCAGCAGCTTAGGAACAGGGACAGCCTACGAGCAGTACTTC. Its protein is CASSLGTGTAYEQYF.

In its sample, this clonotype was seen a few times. This chain's CDR3 is CASSLRLAGVRTPKETQYF. CDR3 bases: TGCGCCAGCAGCTTGCGGCTAGCGGGAGTGCGAACCCCCAAAGAGACCCAGTACTTC. This chain connects TRBV5-1 to TRBJ2-5; 10 positions agree with TRBD2. J lost 3 bases, V lost 1 base, and 15 bases had no gene match. This CDR3 has 19 amino acids. Germline V lookup: CDR1 SGHRS, CDR2 YFSETQ.

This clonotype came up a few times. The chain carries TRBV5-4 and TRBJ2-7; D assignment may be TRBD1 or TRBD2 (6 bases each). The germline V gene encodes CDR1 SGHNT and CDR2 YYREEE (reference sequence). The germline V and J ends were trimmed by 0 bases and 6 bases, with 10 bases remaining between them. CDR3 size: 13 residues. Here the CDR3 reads CASSLEGGAEQYF. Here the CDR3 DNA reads TGTGCCAGCAGCTTGGAGGGGGGAGCCGAGCAGTACTTC.

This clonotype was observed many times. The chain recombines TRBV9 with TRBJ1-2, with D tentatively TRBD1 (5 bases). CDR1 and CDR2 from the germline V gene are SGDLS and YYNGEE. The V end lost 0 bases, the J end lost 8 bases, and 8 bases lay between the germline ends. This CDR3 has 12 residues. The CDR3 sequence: CASSVAGGGYTF. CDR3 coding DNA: TGTGCCAGCAGCGTAGCTGGGGGGGGCTACACCTTC. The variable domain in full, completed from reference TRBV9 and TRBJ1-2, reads DSGVTQTPKHLITATGQRVTLRCSPRSGDLSVYWYQQSLDQGLQFLIQYYNGEERAKGNILERFSAQQFPDLHSELNLSSLELGDSALYFCASSVAGGGYTFGSGTRLTVV.

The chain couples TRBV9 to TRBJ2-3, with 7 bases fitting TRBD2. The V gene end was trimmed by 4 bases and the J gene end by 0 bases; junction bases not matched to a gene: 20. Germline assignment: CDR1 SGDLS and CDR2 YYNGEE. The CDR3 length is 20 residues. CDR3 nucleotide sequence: TGTGCCAGCAGCCTTTACTCGGAGCGGGACCCGATCGTTAGCACAGATACGCAGTATTTT. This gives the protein CASSLYSERDPIVSTDTQYF.

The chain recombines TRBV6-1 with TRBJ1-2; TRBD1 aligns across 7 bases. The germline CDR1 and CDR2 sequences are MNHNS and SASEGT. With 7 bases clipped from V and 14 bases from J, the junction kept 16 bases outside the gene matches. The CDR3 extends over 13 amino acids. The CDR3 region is CASTLRGQTSPTF. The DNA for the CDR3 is TGTGCCAGCACCCTACGGGGACAGACGTCTCCGACCTTC.

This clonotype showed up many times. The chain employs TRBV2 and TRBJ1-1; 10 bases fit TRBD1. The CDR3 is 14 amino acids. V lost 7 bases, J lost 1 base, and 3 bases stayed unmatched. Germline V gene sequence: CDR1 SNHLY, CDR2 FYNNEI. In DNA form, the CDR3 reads TGTGCCAGCATGCGGGACAGGGGGAACACTGAAGCTTTCTTT. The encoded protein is CASMRDRGNTEAFF.

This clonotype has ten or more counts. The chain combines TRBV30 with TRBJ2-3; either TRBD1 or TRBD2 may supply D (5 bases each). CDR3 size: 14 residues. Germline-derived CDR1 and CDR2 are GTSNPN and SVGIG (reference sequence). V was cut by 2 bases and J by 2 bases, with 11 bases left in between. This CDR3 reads CAWSLEGPTDTQYF. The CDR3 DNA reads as TGTGCCTGGAGTTTAGAGGGGCCCACAGATACGCAGTATTTT.

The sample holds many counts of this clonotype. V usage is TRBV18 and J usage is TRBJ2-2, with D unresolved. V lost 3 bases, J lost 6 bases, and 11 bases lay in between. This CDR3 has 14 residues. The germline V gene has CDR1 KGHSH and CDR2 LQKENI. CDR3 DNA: TGTGCCAGCTCACCCTCGGCCGGATCCGGGGAGCTGTTTTTT. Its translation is CASSPSAGSGELFF. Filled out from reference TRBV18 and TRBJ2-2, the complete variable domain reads NAGVMQNPRHLVRRRGQEARLRCSPMKGHSHVYWYRQLPEEGLKFMVYLQKENIIDESGMPKERFSAEFPKEGPSILRIQQVVRGDSAAYFCASSPSAGSGELFFGEGSRLTVL.